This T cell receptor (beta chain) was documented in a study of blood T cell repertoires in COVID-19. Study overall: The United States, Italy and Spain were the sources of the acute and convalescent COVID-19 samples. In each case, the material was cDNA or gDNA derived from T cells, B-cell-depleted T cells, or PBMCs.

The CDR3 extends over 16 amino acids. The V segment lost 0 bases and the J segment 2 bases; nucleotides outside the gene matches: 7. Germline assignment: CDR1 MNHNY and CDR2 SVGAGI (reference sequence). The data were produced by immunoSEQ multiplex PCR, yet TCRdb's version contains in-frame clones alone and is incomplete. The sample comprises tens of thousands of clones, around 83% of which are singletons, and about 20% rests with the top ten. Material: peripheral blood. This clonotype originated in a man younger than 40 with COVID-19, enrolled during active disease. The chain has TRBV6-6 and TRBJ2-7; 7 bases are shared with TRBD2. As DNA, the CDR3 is TGTGCCAGCAGTTACTCAACTAGCGCCATGACCTACGAGCAGTACTTC. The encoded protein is CASSYSTSAMTYEQYF.